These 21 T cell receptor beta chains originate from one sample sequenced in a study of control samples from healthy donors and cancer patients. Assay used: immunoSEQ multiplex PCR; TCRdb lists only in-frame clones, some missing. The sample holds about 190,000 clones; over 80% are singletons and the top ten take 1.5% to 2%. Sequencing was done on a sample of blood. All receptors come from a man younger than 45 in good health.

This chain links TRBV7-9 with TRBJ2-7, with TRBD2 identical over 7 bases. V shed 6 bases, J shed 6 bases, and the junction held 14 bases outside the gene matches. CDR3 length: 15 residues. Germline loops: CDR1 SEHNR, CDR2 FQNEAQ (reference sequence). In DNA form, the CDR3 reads TGTGCCAGCAGAGGTTTAGGGCGGGGGATTAGCGAGCAGTACTTC. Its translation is CASRGLGRGISEQYF.

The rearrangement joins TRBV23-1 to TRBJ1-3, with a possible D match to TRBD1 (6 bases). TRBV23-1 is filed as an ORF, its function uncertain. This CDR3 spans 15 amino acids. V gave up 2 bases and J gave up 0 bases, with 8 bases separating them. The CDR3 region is CASSQRGSSGNTIYF. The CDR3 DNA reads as TGCGCCAGCAGTCAAAGGGGGAGCTCTGGAAACACCATATATTTT.

The CDR3 coding sequence is TGTGCCAGCAGCCCGCAGCGGGGGGGCCTGAATGAGCAGTTCTTC. Translating it yields CASSPQRGGLNEQFF. The rearrangement joins TRBV4-2 to TRBJ2-1, with 10 bases matching TRBD2. Germline V gives CDR1 LGHNA, CDR2 YNFKEQ. The V segment lost 4 bases and the J segment 7 bases; nucleotides outside the gene matches: 7. This CDR3 spans 15 amino acids.

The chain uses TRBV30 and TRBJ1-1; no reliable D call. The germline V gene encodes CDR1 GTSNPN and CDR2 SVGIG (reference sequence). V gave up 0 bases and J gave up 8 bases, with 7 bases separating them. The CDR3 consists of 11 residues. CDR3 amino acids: CAWSVTLEAFF. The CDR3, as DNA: TGTGCCTGGAGTGTGACACTAGAAGCTTTCTTT.

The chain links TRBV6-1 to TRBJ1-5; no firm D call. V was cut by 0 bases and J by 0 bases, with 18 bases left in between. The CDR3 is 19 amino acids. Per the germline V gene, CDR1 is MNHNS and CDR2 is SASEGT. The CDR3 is CASSEAAGRRLYSNQPQHF. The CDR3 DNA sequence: TGTGCCAGCAGTGAAGCGGCAGGCCGAAGGTTATATAGCAATCAGCCCCAGCATTTT.

The DNA of the CDR3 is TGTGCCAGCAGCTTAGATACCCTGAGGCGAACTGAAGCTTTCTTT. As protein: CASSLDTLRRTEAFF. J is TRBJ1-1 and V is TRBV11-2, with D unclear. Germline V gives CDR1 SGHAT, CDR2 FQNNGV. The V and J ends lost 0 bases and 5 bases respectively, with 13 bases between them. The CDR3 covers 15 residues.

The CDR3 is CASSPQGLNTEAFF. Written as DNA, the CDR3 is TGTGCCAGCAGCCCACAGGGGCTTAACACTGAAGCTTTCTTT. The chain is built from TRBV11-3 and TRBJ1-1; TRBD1 aligns across 7 bases. CDR1 is SGHNT and CDR2 is YENEEA in the germline V gene. Germline trimming cut 5 bases from V and 2 bases from J; bases unmatched to any gene: 5. This CDR3 region has 14 residues.

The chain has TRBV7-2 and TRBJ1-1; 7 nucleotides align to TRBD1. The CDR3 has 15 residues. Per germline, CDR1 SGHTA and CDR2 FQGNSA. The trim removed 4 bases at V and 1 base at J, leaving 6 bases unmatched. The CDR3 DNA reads TGTGCCAGCAGCTCGTCCCGGGACAGGAACACTGAAGCTTTCTTT. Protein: CASSSSRDRNTEAFF.

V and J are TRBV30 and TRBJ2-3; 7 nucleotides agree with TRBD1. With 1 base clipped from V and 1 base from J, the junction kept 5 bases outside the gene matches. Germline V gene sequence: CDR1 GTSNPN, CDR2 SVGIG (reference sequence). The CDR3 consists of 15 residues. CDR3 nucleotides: TGTGCCTGGAGTGGGGGGCAGGGGGGCACAGATACGCAGTATTTT. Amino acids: CAWSGGQGGTDTQYF.

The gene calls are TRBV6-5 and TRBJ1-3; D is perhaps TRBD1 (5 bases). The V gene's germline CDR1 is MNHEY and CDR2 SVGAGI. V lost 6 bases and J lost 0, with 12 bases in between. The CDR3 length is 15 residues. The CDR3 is CASRSGHSSGNTIYF. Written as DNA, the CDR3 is TGTGCCAGCAGATCAGGGCACTCCTCTGGAAACACCATATATTTT.

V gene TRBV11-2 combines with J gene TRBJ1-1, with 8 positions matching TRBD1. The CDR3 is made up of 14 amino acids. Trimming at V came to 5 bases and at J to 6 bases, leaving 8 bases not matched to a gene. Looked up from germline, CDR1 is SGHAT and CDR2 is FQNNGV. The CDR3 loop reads CASSPYQGAAEAFF. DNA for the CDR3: TGTGCCAGCAGCCCATATCAGGGGGCGGCTGAAGCTTTCTTT. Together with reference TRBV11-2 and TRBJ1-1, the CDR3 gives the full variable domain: EAGVAQSPRYKIIEKRQSVAFWCNPISGHATLYWYQQILGQGPKLLIQFQNNGVVDDSQLPKDRFSAERLKGVDSTLKIQPAKLEDSAVYLCASSPYQGAAEAFFGQGTRLTVV.

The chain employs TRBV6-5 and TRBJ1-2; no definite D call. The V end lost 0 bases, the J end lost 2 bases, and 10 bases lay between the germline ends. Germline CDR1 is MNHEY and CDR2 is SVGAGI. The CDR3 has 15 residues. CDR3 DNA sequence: TGTGCCAGCAGTTACTCGGGGAGGCGGAACTATGGCTACACCTTC. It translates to CASSYSGRRNYGYTF.

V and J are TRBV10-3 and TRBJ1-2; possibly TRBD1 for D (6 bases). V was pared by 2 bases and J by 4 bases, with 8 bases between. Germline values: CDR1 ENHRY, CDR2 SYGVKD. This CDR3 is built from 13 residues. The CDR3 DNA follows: TGTGCCATCAGTGAGACAGGGTCCTATGGCTACACCTTC. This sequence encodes CAISETGSYGYTF.

In DNA, the CDR3 is TGTGCCAGCAGTTACTCCCGTCGCCAAGAGACCCAGTACTTC. Its translation: CASSYSRRQETQYF. The chain is built from TRBV27 and TRBJ2-5; D remains ambiguous. The length of the CDR3 is 14 residues. The germline V gene encodes CDR1 MNHEY and CDR2 SMNVEV (reference sequence). Trimming pared 4 bases from V and 1 base from J, leaving 10 bases between.

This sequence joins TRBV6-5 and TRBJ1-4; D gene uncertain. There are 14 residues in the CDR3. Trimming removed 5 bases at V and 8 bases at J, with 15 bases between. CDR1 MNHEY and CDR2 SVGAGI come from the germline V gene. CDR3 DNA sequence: TGTGCCAGCAGTCCGACATCGGCCGCAGAAAAACTGTTTTTT. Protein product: CASSPTSAAEKLFF.

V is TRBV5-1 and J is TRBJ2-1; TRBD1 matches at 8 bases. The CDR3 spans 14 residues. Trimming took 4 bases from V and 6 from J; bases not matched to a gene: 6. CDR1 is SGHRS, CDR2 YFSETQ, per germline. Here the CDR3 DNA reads TGCGCCAGCAGCCTGGGACAGGTAGGCAATGAGCAGTTCTTC. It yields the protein CASSLGQVGNEQFF.

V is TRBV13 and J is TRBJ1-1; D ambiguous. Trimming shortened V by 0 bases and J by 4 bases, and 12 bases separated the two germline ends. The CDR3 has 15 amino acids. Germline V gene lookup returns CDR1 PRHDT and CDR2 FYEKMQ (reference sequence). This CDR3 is CASSLGLPRSTEAFF. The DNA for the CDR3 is TGTGCCAGCAGCTTAGGCCTACCGCGGTCCACTGAAGCTTTCTTT.

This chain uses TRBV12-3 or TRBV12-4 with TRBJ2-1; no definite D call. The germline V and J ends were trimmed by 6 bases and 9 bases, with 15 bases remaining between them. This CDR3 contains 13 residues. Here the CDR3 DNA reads TGTGCCAGCAGCCCAGACTTTGTTAGTGAGCAGTTCTTC. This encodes CASSPDFVSEQFF.

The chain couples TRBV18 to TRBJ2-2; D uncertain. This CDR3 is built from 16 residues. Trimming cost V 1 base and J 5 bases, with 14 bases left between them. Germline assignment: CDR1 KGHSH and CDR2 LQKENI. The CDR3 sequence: CASSPQDAMETGELFF. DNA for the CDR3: TGTGCCAGCTCACCACAGGATGCAATGGAGACCGGGGAGCTGTTTTTT.

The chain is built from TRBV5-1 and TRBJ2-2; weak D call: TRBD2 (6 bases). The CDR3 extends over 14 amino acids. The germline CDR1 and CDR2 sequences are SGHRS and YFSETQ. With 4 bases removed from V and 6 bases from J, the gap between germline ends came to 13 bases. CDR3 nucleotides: TGCGCCAGCAGCAGTACTAGCCCCCCCGGGGAGCTGTTTTTT. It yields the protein CASSSTSPPGELFF.

DNA of the CDR3: TGTGCCAGCAGTTACCCCAGGATACCCTACGAGCAGTACTTC. Residues: CASSYPRIPYEQYF. The rearrangement joins TRBV6-2 or TRBV6-3 to TRBJ2-7; D uncertain. The CDR3 covers 14 residues. CDR1 and CDR2 from the germline V gene are MNHEY and SVGEGT. Trimming left V 2 bases short and J 2 bases short, with 10 bases between.